A single T cell receptor (beta chain) is shown here with its context. The sample is drawn from a study of cytomegalovirus exposure and HLA in healthy donors. The PCR employed 60 Vbeta primers together with 13 Jbeta primers. The table came from immunoSEQ multiplex PCR; TCRdb's copy has only in-frame clones and leaves some out. The sample consists of around 150,000 clones, roughly 81% of them appearing once. Likely unrecorded immune exposures existed in these nominally healthy donors. Trimming shortened V by 5 bases and J by 4 bases, and 8 bases separated the two germline ends. Germline-derived CDR1 and CDR2 are SGHNT and YENEEA. This CDR3 has 13 amino acids.

Sequencing used PBMCs. This receptor was taken from a man aged 18 to 35 in good health and CMV-seropositive. This chain joins TRBV11-3 and TRBJ1-4, with a weak D call TRBD1 (5 bases). Written as DNA, the CDR3 is TGTGCCAGCAGCCTGGGGGGTAATGAAAAACTGTTTTTT. This codes for CASSLGGNEKLFF.